A selection of T cell receptor beta chains follows, all from one sample in a study of response to subunit inactivated influenza vaccine. TCRdb passed the RT-PCR reads through MiXCR, listing each CDR3 protein once. This table has 150,000 to 200,000 distinct CDR3 sequences, roughly a tenth appearing once. Sequenced here: non-naive T cells sorted from PBMCs, sampled about 6 weeks after vaccination. Receptors originate from a man aged 45-60 years who received an inactivated influenza vaccine. Both conserved end residues are part of each CDR3. D genes are given only for firm matches. Size tells how often a clone was seen (once, few, many) or the class of an expanded clone, and some rows leave it out.

>large|TRBJ1-2|-|TRBV29-1
CSGEGTYGYTF
TGCAGCGGAGAAGGGACCTATGGCTACACCTTC
>few|TRBJ2-2|-|TRBV20-1
CSANGQSTGELFF
TGCAGTGCAAATGGACAGTCCACCGGGGAGCTGTTTTTT
>few|TRBJ2-1|-|TRBV10-3
CAIRDGTYNEQFF
TGTGCCATCAGGGACGGAACCTACAATGAGCAGTTCTTC
>many|TRBJ2-4|TRBD1|TRBV5-1
CASSLGTGQKNIQYF
TGCGCCAGCAGCTTGGGTACGGGACAGAAAAACATTCAGTACTTC
>many|TRBJ2-6|TRBD1|TRBV6-1
CASSRDRRYFSGANVLTF
TGTGCCAGCAGTCGGGACAGGCGATACTTTTCTGGGGCCAACGTCCTGACTTTC
>-|TRBJ1-2|-|TRBV12-3/TRBV12-4
CASSFSTYGYTF
TGTGCCAGCAGTTTTTCCACCTATGGCTACACCTTC
>-|TRBJ1-1|-|TRBV4-3
CASSQGTLGGTEAFF
TGCGCCAGCAGCCAAGGAACACTCGGAGGGACTGAAGCTTTCTTT
>many|TRBJ2-2|TRBD2|TRBV6-1
CASTGLAGVFGTGELFF
TGTGCCAGTACGGGACTAGCGGGAGTTTTCGGCACCGGGGAGCTGTTTTTT
>-|TRBJ1-5|-|TRBV6-2/TRBV6-3
CASRTHESNQPQHF
TGTGCCAGCAGAACACACGAGAGCAATCAGCCCCAGCATTTT
>many|TRBJ2-7|-|TRBV7-9
CASSLAYGQLSYEQYF
TGTGCCAGCAGCTTAGCGTATGGGCAGCTTAGCTACGAGCAGTACTTC
>-|TRBJ2-3|TRBD2|TRBV28
CASTGGGRADTQYF
TGTGCCAGCACGGGAGGGGGAAGGGCAGATACGCAGTATTTT
>many|TRBJ2-7|-|TRBV14
CASSQDSLAPYEQYF
TGTGCCAGCAGCCAAGATTCTCTAGCGCCCTACGAGCAGTACTTC
>-|TRBJ2-5|TRBD2|TRBV20-1
CSATAYSQRGQETQYF
TGCAGTGCTACCGCCTATAGCCAGCGGGGACAAGAGACCCAGTACTTC
>many|TRBJ2-6|TRBD1|TRBV28
CASNEDRVLSGANVLTF
TGTGCCAGCAATGAGGACAGGGTACTTTCTGGGGCCAACGTCCTGACTTTC
>-|TRBJ2-1|-|TRBV6-5
CASSYSLALYNEQFF
TGTGCCAGCAGTTACTCCCTAGCGCTATACAATGAGCAGTTCTTC
>-|TRBJ2-5|-|TRBV9
CASSVGDGGRIRAQYF
TGTGCCAGCAGCGTAGGGGACGGGGGCCGGATTAGAGCCCAGTACTTC
>few|TRBJ2-3|TRBD2|TRBV4-2
CASSLGRGMKGQYF
TGTGCCAGCAGCCTGGGGCGGGGGATGAAGGGGCAGTATTTT
>many|TRBJ1-4|-|TRBV5-6
CASSRGGVSEKLFF
TGTGCCAGCAGCCGAGGGGGGGTCTCTGAAAAACTGTTTTTT
>-|TRBJ1-2|TRBD1|TRBV5-1
CVSSPRRGQTRDGYGYTF
TGCGTCAGCAGCCCCCGAAGGGGACAGACCAGAGATGGCTATGGCTACACCTTC
>many|TRBJ2-3|-|TRBV7-9
CASTSADTQYF
TGTGCCAGCACTAGCGCGGATACGCAGTATTTT